This T cell receptor (beta chain) was captured by sequencing in a study of T cells in Graves' hyperthyroidism and ophthalmopathy. The investigators amplified TCR beta CDR3 regions from RNA transcripts. HTBI primers were used for first-round RT-PCR of the TCR CDR3. One entry per CDR3 protein, called by TCRdb with MiXCR from the multiplex PCR reads. Of 500,000 to 600,000 distinct CDR3 sequences in the sample, about 20% were seen once. In germline, CDR1 is SEHNR, CDR2 FQNEAQ (reference sequence). The CDR3 covers 17 residues. The V gene end was trimmed by 1 base and the J gene end by 4 bases; junction bases not matched to a gene: 6.

V is TRBV7-9 and J is TRBJ2-1; 11 positions match TRBD2. The receptor's source is a man aged 40-55 years with Graves' ophthalmopathy. Sequencing was performed on blood. CDR3 sequence reads: CASSLGSTSGIYNEQFF. CDR3 nucleotides: TGTGCCAGCAGCTTAGGCTCGACTAGCGGGATTTACAATGAGCAGTTCTTC. The full variable domain, in which reference TRBV7-9 and TRBJ2-1 provide the parts outside the CDR3, is DTGVSQNPRHKITKRGQNVTFRCDPISEHNRLYWYRQTLGQGPEFLTYFQNEAQLEKSRLLSDRFSAERPKGSFSTLEIQRTEQGDSAMYLCASSLGSTSGIYNEQFFGPGTRLTVL.